These T cell receptor beta chains were read from a single sample in a study of shared clonotypes between healthy human individuals. Profiled with immunoSEQ multiplex PCR; TCRdb holds only in-frame clones, not every one. Among over a million clones listed, just under 99% were seen once. The specimen was naive CD4+ T cells sorted from blood. These TCRs come from a man between 25 and 39 years old in good health. CDR3s include the opening cysteine and the closing phenylalanine or tryptophan. The order of the fields is clone size, V gene, J gene, D gene, CDR3 length, CDR3 protein, CDR3 DNA. D genes are given only for firm matches. Some rows have no size entry. The others give once, few or many, or a class for an expanded clone.

NA	TRBV18	TRBJ2-6	TRBD2	17	CASSPTSGPSGANVLTF	TGTGCCAGCTCACCGACTAGCGGCCCGTCTGGGGCCAACGTCCTGACTTTC
NA	TRBV7-3	TRBJ2-1	TRBD1	17	CASSLAGTGRTANEQFF	TGTGCCAGCAGCTTAGCGGGGACAGGGAGGACGGCTAATGAGCAGTTCTTC
NA	TRBV9	TRBJ2-1	NA	15	CASNPGVLSYNEQFF	TGTGCCAGCAACCCAGGGGTTCTCTCCTACAATGAGCAGTTCTTC
NA	TRBV2	TRBJ2-3	TRBD2	15	CASSGLAGGADTQYF	TGTGCCAGCAGTGGACTAGCGGGAGGAGCAGATACGCAGTATTTT
NA	TRBV6-5	TRBJ2-7	TRBD2	15	CASRVASGKTYEQYF	TGTGCCAGCAGGGTTGCTAGCGGGAAAACCTACGAGCAGTACTTC
NA	TRBV18	TRBJ1-1	NA	15	CASSPRDIVNTEAFF	TGTGCCAGCTCACCCCGGGACATCGTGAACACTGAAGCTTTCTTT
NA	TRBV6-1	TRBJ1-2	NA	13	CASSEFGAGGYTF	TGTGCCAGCAGTGAATTCGGGGCTGGCGGCTACACCTTC
NA	TRBV30	TRBJ2-1	NA	11	CAWRDANEQFF	TGTGCCTGGAGGGACGCCAATGAGCAGTTCTTC
NA	TRBV30	TRBJ1-5	NA	13	CAWSSQGNQPQHF	TGTGCCTGGAGTTCACAAGGCAATCAGCCCCAGCATTTT
NA	TRBV6-5	TRBJ2-7	NA	16	CASSYSTGALSYEQYF	TGTGCCAGCAGTTACTCGACGGGGGCCTTGTCCTACGAGCAGTACTTC
NA	TRBV7-9	TRBJ1-1	NA	14	CASSFLSTVPGAFF	TGTGCCAGCAGCTTTCTGTCGACAGTCCCAGGAGCTTTCTTT
NA	TRBV5-1	TRBJ1-2	TRBD1	14	CASTQGQATYGYTF	TGCGCCAGCACCCAAGGACAGGCGACCTATGGCTACACCTTC
NA	TRBV11-2	TRBJ2-3	NA	15	CASSLVKGITDTQYF	TGTGCCAGCAGCTTAGTGAAGGGGATCACAGATACGCAGTATTTT
NA	TRBV18	TRBJ1-2	NA	12	CASSPDVEGYTF	TGTGCCAGCTCACCGGACGTGGAGGGCTACACCTTC
NA	TRBV5-1	TRBJ2-3	NA	13	CASSPVRPQRQYF	TGCGCCAGCAGCCCCGTCCGACCACAAAGGCAGTATTTT
NA	TRBV28	TRBJ1-2	NA	13	CASHPSQTYGYTF	TGTGCCAGCCACCCGAGTCAGACCTATGGCTACACCTTC
NA	TRBV21-1	TRBJ2-1	NA	13	CASSNGGAQEQFF	TGTGCCAGCAGCAACGGCGGGGCACAGGAGCAGTTCTTC
NA	TRBV21-1	TRBJ2-6	NA	16	CASTPPVGGISNVLTF	TGTGCCAGCACCCCCCCGGTCGGGGGGATCTCCAACGTCCTGACTTTC
NA	TRBV28	TRBJ2-7	NA	14	CASSTTGRLYEQYF	TGTGCCAGCAGTACGACTGGGCGGCTCTACGAGCAGTACTTC
NA	TRBV2	TRBJ2-7	NA	12	CASRERTYEQYF	TGTGCCAGCAGGGAGCGAACCTACGAGCAGTACTTC
NA	TRBV4-3	TRBJ2-7	NA	15	CASSQGTIRSYEQYF	TGCGCCAGCAGCCAAGGGACAATCAGGTCCTACGAGCAGTACTTC
once	TRBV4-3	TRBJ1-1	NA	19	CASSQELGAGSFVSTEAFF	TGCGCCAGCAGCCAAGAATTGGGGGCTGGTTCTTTCGTTAGCACTGAAGCTTTCTTT
NA	TRBV5-1	TRBJ2-5	TRBD2	18	CASSSRWRSQTSVETQYF	TGCGCCAGCAGCTCTCGATGGCGGAGCCAGACTAGCGTGGAGACCCAGTACTTC
NA	TRBV2	TRBJ1-1	NA	13	CASSEHLGAEAFF	TGTGCCAGCAGTGAACACCTGGGGGCTGAAGCTTTCTTT
NA	TRBV18	TRBJ2-1	TRBD2	14	CASSQLAGINEQFF	TGTGCCAGCTCACAACTAGCGGGGATCAATGAGCAGTTCTTC
NA	TRBV5-1	TRBJ2-3	NA	18	CASSLEVLVAGRRDTQYF	TGCGCCAGCAGCTTGGAGGTTCTGGTGGCGGGGAGGAGGGATACGCAGTATTTT
NA	TRBV18	TRBJ1-5	NA	15	CASSPSRAANQPQHF	TGTGCCAGCTCACCGTCCCGGGCCGCAAATCAGCCCCAGCATTTT
NA	TRBV29-1	TRBJ2-7	NA	14	CSVGTSQSTYEQYF	TGCAGCGTTGGTACTAGTCAAAGCACCTACGAGCAGTACTTC
NA	TRBV7-9	TRBJ2-7	NA	15	CASSPPGTNSYEQYF	TGTGCCAGCAGCCCTCCCGGGACAAACTCCTACGAGCAGTACTTC
NA	TRBV6-5	TRBJ1-1	NA	13	CASSYSAGSEAFF	TGTGCCAGCAGTTACTCCGCCGGATCTGAAGCTTTCTTT